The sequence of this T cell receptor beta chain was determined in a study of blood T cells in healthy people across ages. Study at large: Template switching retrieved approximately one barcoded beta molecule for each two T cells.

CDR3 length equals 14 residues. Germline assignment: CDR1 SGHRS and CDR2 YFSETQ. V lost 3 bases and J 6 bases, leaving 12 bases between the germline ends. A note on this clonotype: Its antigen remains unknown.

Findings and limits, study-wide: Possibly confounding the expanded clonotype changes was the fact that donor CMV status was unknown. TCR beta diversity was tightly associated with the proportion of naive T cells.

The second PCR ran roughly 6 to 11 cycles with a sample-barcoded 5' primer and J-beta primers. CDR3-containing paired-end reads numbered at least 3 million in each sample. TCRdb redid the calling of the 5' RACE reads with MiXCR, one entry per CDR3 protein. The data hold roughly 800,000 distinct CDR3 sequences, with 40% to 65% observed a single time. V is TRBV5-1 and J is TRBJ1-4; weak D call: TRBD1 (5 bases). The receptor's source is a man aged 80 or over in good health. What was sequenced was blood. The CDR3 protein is CASSSGRGDEKLFF. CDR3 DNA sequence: TGCGCCAGCAGCTCAGGTAGGGGAGATGAAAAACTGTTTTTT.